This is a list of T cell receptor beta chains from one sample in a study of radiotherapy plus CTLA-4 blockade in lung cancer. The data were produced by immunoSEQ multiplex PCR, yet TCRdb's version contains in-frame clones alone and is incomplete. This repertoire shows 20,000 to 30,000 clones, over 70% found once; its top ten account for less than 25%. The specimen was peripheral blood, collected from a patient treated with radiotherapy plus ipilimumab. All receptors derive from a human donor with non-small cell lung cancer that progressed on radiotherapy plus ipilimumab. CDR3s include the opening cysteine and the closing phenylalanine or tryptophan. Fields, in order: J gene, V gene, CDR3 length, CDR3 protein.

TRBJ2-2,TRBV6-1,12,CASSPNTGELFF
TRBJ2-7,TRBV27,14,CASSLRAGLYEQYF
TRBJ2-1,TRBV7-2,15,CASSLEPGGYTEQFF
TRBJ1-5,TRBV7-9,14,CASSFLEGDQAQHF
TRBJ1-1,TRBV10-3,14,CAIRLGTGEGEAFF
TRBJ2-5,TRBV4-2,12,CASSQDQETQYF
TRBJ2-2,TRBV9,13,CASSLSNTGELFF
TRBJ1-1,TRBV18,14,CASSPLTVITEAFF
TRBJ1-1,TRBV10-3,15,CAISGGQGMNTEAFF
TRBJ1-6,TRBV30,15,CAWSGGTRYNSPLHF
TRBJ2-3,TRBV7-6,17,CASSPRGPGLSTDTQYF
TRBJ2-7,TRBV27,14,CASSLWANSYEQYF
TRBJ1-1,TRBV11-3,15,CASSLLAGTLTEAFF
TRBJ2-7,TRBV9,15,CASSAAGTSADEQYF
TRBJ1-2,TRBV27,15,CASSLSTGQGAGYTF
TRBJ1-4,TRBV7-8,14,CASSPQGMGEKLFF
TRBJ2-1,TRBV7-9,13,CAIPGQNYNEQFF
TRBJ2-1,TRBV11-2,15,CASSFEGNSYNEQFF
TRBJ1-1,TRBV11-2,15,CASSLLAGTLTEAFF
TRBJ2-1,TRBV5-5,18,CASSSRVTGLAVYNEQFF
TRBJ2-5,TRBV15,15,CATSRTAGQQETQYF
TRBJ1-6,TRBV7-8,12,CASSPPESPLHF
TRBJ1-1,TRBV2,14,CASSGWQRNTEAFF
TRBJ1-3,TRBV5-6,13,CASRTISGNTIYF
TRBJ2-3,TRBV4-3,18,CASSQDRRLPLNPDTQYF